A selection of T cell receptor beta chains follows, all from one sample in a study of identical twins. TCRdb independently ran MiXCR on the 5' RACE reads; one entry per CDR3 protein. The sample includes about 150,000 distinct CDR3 sequences, approximately 4% of them seen just once. Sequencing was performed on memory T cells sorted from blood. These receptors were taken from a man aged 18-30 years in good health. Both conserved end residues are part of each CDR3. A D gene is named only where the DNA matches it firmly. Clone size is given for some rows only: seen once, a few or many times, or a class if the clone is expanded.

J: TRBJ2-5
D: TRBD1
size: many
V: TRBV5-1
CDR3: CASSASTGGLETQYF
DNA: TGCGCCAGCAGCGCTTCGACAGGGGGCCTAGAGACCCAGTACTTC

J: TRBJ2-5
D: TRBD2
size: many
V: TRBV28
CDR3: CASSSSGLAGETQYF
DNA: TGTGCCAGCAGTTCTTCAGGACTAGCGGGAGAGACCCAGTACTTC

J: TRBJ2-5
D: NA
size: many
V: TRBV20-1
CDR3: CSAIGGYETQYF
DNA: TGCAGTGCTATCGGCGGGTACGAGACCCAGTACTTC

J: TRBJ1-3
D: NA
size: many
V: TRBV3-1
CDR3: CASSRANGNTIYF
DNA: TGTGCCAGCAGCAGGGCAAACGGAAACACCATATATTTT

J: TRBJ2-3
D: TRBD2
size: NA
V: TRBV5-1
CDR3: CASSLVGTSGSTDTQYF
DNA: TGCGCCAGCAGCCTAGTAGGGACTAGCGGGAGCACAGATACGCAGTATTTT

J: TRBJ2-5
D: NA
size: many
V: TRBV12-3/TRBV12-4
CDR3: CASSRPGRLGTQYF
DNA: TGTGCCAGCAGCCGACCGGGGCGCCTGGGGACCCAGTACTTC

J: TRBJ2-1
D: TRBD2
size: many
V: TRBV4-1
CDR3: CASSQIAGTSTYNEQFF
DNA: TGCGCCAGCAGCCAAATCGCCGGGACTAGTACGTACAATGAGCAGTTCTTC

J: TRBJ2-3
D: NA
size: many
V: TRBV5-1
CDR3: CASSLGVSGPTDTQYF
DNA: TGCGCCAGCAGCTTGGGGGTTAGCGGACCCACAGATACGCAGTATTTT

J: TRBJ2-1
D: NA
size: many
V: TRBV7-2
CDR3: CASSLSRGYYNEQFF
DNA: TGTGCCAGCAGCCTTTCGCGGGGATACTACAATGAGCAGTTCTTC

J: TRBJ2-6
D: NA
size: many
V: TRBV21-1
CDR3: CASTGTEHSGANVLTF
DNA: TGTGCCAGCACCGGGACAGAGCACTCTGGGGCCAACGTCCTGACTTTC

J: TRBJ2-7
D: TRBD1
size: NA
V: TRBV3-1
CDR3: CASSQEVGGQGENEQYF
DNA: TGTGCCAGCAGCCAAGAGGTCGGCGGACAGGGTGAGAACGAGCAGTACTTC

J: TRBJ2-1
D: NA
size: many
V: TRBV3-1
CDR3: CASSQVFAGLIYQNEQFF
DNA: TGTGCCAGCAGCCAAGTCTTCGCGGGACTGATTTACCAGAATGAGCAGTTCTTC

J: TRBJ1-5
D: NA
size: few
V: TRBV20-1
CDR3: CSARDTRFYSNQPQHF
DNA: TGCAGTGCGCGGGACACGAGATTTTATAGCAATCAGCCCCAGCATTTT

J: TRBJ1-5
D: NA
size: many
V: TRBV6-2/TRBV6-3
CDR3: CASSQGSQGPQHF
DNA: TGTGCCAGCAGTCAGGGGTCGCAAGGGCCCCAGCATTTT

J: TRBJ1-1
D: TRBD1
size: many
V: TRBV6-1
CDR3: CATGTGMDTEAFF
DNA: TGTGCCACCGGGACAGGGATGGACACTGAAGCTTTCTTT

J: TRBJ1-2
D: NA
size: many
V: TRBV12-3/TRBV12-4
CDR3: CASSLGRYGYTF
DNA: TGTGCCAGCAGTTTAGGACGCTATGGCTACACCTTC

J: TRBJ2-1
D: NA
size: many
V: TRBV12-3/TRBV12-4
CDR3: CASSFSVWSGEQFF
DNA: TGTGCCAGCAGTTTCTCAGTTTGGTCGGGGGAGCAGTTCTTC

J: TRBJ1-2
D: TRBD1
size: many
V: TRBV7-2
CDR3: CASSLAGTDYGYTF
DNA: TGTGCCAGCAGCTTAGCGGGGACAGACTATGGCTACACCTTC

J: TRBJ2-4
D: TRBD2
size: many
V: TRBV7-3
CDR3: CATPKRAGHIQYF
DNA: TGTGCCACCCCCAAACGAGCGGGGCACATTCAGTACTTC

J: TRBJ2-1
D: TRBD2
size: many
V: TRBV4-2
CDR3: CASSLTRGSTSGRTSSYNEQFF
DNA: TGTGCCAGCAGCCTTACACGGGGGAGTACTAGCGGGAGGACGAGCTCCTACAATGAGCAGTTCTTC

J: TRBJ2-2
D: NA
size: many
V: TRBV5-5
CDR3: CASSLESRVNTGELFF
DNA: TGTGCCAGCAGCTTGGAATCCAGGGTGAACACCGGGGAGCTGTTTTTT

J: TRBJ2-4
D: NA
size: many
V: TRBV2
CDR3: CASSDRGLTGAKNIQYF
DNA: TGTGCCAGCAGTGACAGGGGTCTCACGGGAGCCAAAAACATTCAGTACTTC

J: TRBJ1-4
D: NA
size: many
V: TRBV20-1
CDR3: CSAKRGRDEKLFF
DNA: TGCAGTGCTAAGAGGGGTAGGGATGAAAAACTGTTTTTT

J: TRBJ2-2
D: NA
size: many
V: TRBV5-4
CDR3: CASSLSSSGTGELFF
DNA: TGTGCCAGCAGCTTGTCTTCGTCGGGCACCGGGGAGCTGTTTTTT

J: TRBJ1-2
D: NA
size: many
V: TRBV5-1
CDR3: CASRSGYGYTF
DNA: TGCGCCAGCAGATCAGGGTATGGCTACACCTTC

J: TRBJ1-2
D: TRBD1
size: many
V: TRBV29-1
CDR3: CSVADRVYYGYTF
DNA: TGCAGCGTTGCTGACAGGGTTTACTATGGCTACACCTTC

J: TRBJ1-1
D: NA
size: many
V: TRBV18
CDR3: CASSPGQNTEAFF
DNA: TGTGCCAGCTCACCAGGGCAGAACACTGAAGCTTTCTTT

J: TRBJ2-3
D: NA
size: many
V: TRBV14
CDR3: CASSRSGADTQYF
DNA: TGTGCCAGCAGTCGATCGGGAGCAGATACGCAGTATTTT

J: TRBJ2-2
D: NA
size: many
V: TRBV20-1
CDR3: CSASPFTVNTGELFF
DNA: TGCAGTGCTAGCCCTTTTACGGTGAACACCGGGGAGCTGTTTTTT

J: TRBJ2-3
D: NA
size: many
V: TRBV7-2
CDR3: CASSLDVSSTDTQYF
DNA: TGTGCCAGCAGCTTAGATGTCTCCTCCACAGATACGCAGTATTTT

J: TRBJ2-3
D: NA
size: many
V: TRBV20-1
CDR3: CSARGSGTDTQYF
DNA: TGCAGTGCTAGGGGGTCGGGAACAGATACGCAGTATTTT

J: TRBJ2-1
D: TRBD2
size: many
V: TRBV28
CDR3: CASRTSGRGNEQFF
DNA: TGTGCCAGCAGGACTAGCGGGAGAGGGAATGAGCAGTTCTTC